The rows below give T cell receptor beta chains drawn from one sample of a study of response to subunit inactivated influenza vaccine. TCRdb itself ran the RT-PCR reads through MiXCR, one entry per CDR3 protein. The profile shows 150,000 to 200,000 distinct CDR3 sequences, 10% to 15% of them singletons. These data were likewise used in another study, on T cells expressing NK-cell markers.

The input for sequencing was CD8+ T cells sorted from PBMCs, taken 11 to 12 days after vaccination. The source of these receptors is a man aged 50-60 years who received an inactivated influenza vaccine. The CDR3 runs from the conserved cysteine through the conserved F or W. Fields, in order: J gene, clone size, D gene, V gene, CDR3 protein, CDR3 DNA. A D gene is named only where the DNA matches it firmly. Not all rows give a size; the values are once, few, many and, for expanded clones, a class.

J gene: TRBJ1-1; clone size: many; D gene: NA; V gene: TRBV5-5; CDR3 protein: CASSFESFVGTEAFF; CDR3 DNA: TGTGCCAGCAGCTTTGAATCTTTTGTAGGCACTGAAGCTTTCTTT
J gene: TRBJ2-3; clone size: few; D gene: TRBD1; V gene: TRBV6-1; CDR3 protein: CASRGMDRVGDTQYF; CDR3 DNA: TGTGCCAGCAGGGGAATGGACAGGGTAGGAGATACGCAGTATTTT
J gene: TRBJ2-7; clone size: few; D gene: TRBD2; V gene: TRBV5-1; CDR3 protein: CASSGTSASYEQYF; CDR3 DNA: TGCGCCAGCAGCGGAACTAGCGCCTCCTACGAGCAGTACTTC
J gene: TRBJ2-3; clone size: NA; D gene: NA; V gene: TRBV5-4; CDR3 protein: CASSPTWQDTQYF; CDR3 DNA: TGTGCCAGCAGCCCCACGTGGCAGGATACGCAGTATTTT
J gene: TRBJ2-7; clone size: NA; D gene: TRBD1; V gene: TRBV9; CDR3 protein: CASSGTGSRKGEQYF; CDR3 DNA: TGTGCCAGCAGCGGGACAGGGAGTAGGAAGGGAGAGCAGTACTTC
J gene: TRBJ2-1; clone size: NA; D gene: TRBD1; V gene: TRBV9; CDR3 protein: CASSGTGGPVNLFF; CDR3 DNA: TGTGCCAGCAGCGGTACAGGGGGTCCGGTTAATCTGTTCTTC
J gene: TRBJ2-1; clone size: few; D gene: NA; V gene: TRBV12-3/TRBV12-4; CDR3 protein: CASNQVGGNYNEQFF; CDR3 DNA: TGTGCCAGCAACCAAGTCGGAGGGAACTACAATGAGCAGTTCTTC
J gene: TRBJ2-7; clone size: few; D gene: NA; V gene: TRBV25-1; CDR3 protein: CASSGWGDNEQYF; CDR3 DNA: TGTGCCAGCAGTGGGTGGGGAGATAACGAGCAGTACTTC
J gene: TRBJ2-5; clone size: few; D gene: NA; V gene: TRBV12-3/TRBV12-4; CDR3 protein: CASSLALGAGTQYF; CDR3 DNA: TGTGCCAGCAGTTTAGCGCTGGGGGCGGGGACCCAGTACTTC
J gene: TRBJ2-1; clone size: NA; D gene: TRBD2; V gene: TRBV20-1; CDR3 protein: CCARDPTSGSLYEQFF; CDR3 DNA: TGCTGTGCTAGAGATCCCACTAGCGGGAGTTTGTACGAGCAGTTCTTC
J gene: TRBJ2-3; clone size: NA; D gene: TRBD2; V gene: TRBV9; CDR3 protein: CASSVSGALTDTQYF; CDR3 DNA: TGTGCCAGCAGCGTTAGCGGGGCCCTCACAGATACGCAGTATTTT
J gene: TRBJ2-7; clone size: few; D gene: NA; V gene: TRBV6-5; CDR3 protein: CASSYRPGDSYEQYF; CDR3 DNA: TGTGCCAGCAGTTACCGGCCAGGTGACTCCTACGAGCAGTACTTC
J gene: TRBJ2-7; clone size: many; D gene: NA; V gene: TRBV6-2/TRBV6-3; CDR3 protein: CASSYGTTYEQYF; CDR3 DNA: TGTGCCAGCAGTTACGGCACGACCTACGAGCAGTACTTC
J gene: TRBJ2-3; clone size: NA; D gene: NA; V gene: TRBV9; CDR3 protein: CASSAGQFRTDTQYF; CDR3 DNA: TGTGCCAGCAGCGCCGGACAGTTTCGCACAGATACGCAGTATTTT
J gene: TRBJ2-5; clone size: few; D gene: NA; V gene: TRBV3-1; CDR3 protein: CASSQALGVQETQYF; CDR3 DNA: TGTGCCAGCAGCCAGGCACTAGGCGTTCAAGAGACCCAGTACTTC
J gene: TRBJ2-1; clone size: NA; D gene: NA; V gene: TRBV2; CDR3 protein: CASSDAPWSSYNEQFF; CDR3 DNA: TGTGCCAGCAGTGACGCTCCATGGAGCTCCTACAATGAGCAGTTCTTC
J gene: TRBJ2-7; clone size: few; D gene: NA; V gene: TRBV10-3; CDR3 protein: CAIQGSPYEQYF; CDR3 DNA: TGTGCCATTCAGGGGTCTCCCTACGAGCAGTACTTC
J gene: TRBJ2-7; clone size: NA; D gene: NA; V gene: TRBV29-1; CDR3 protein: CSVEDTTGQYF; CDR3 DNA: TGCAGCGTTGAGGACACCACCGGGCAGTACTTC
J gene: TRBJ2-2; clone size: many; D gene: NA; V gene: TRBV28; CDR3 protein: CASSSTAMADTGELFF; CDR3 DNA: TGTGCCAGCAGTTCGACAGCAATGGCGGACACCGGGGAGCTGTTTTTT
J gene: TRBJ2-7; clone size: few; D gene: NA; V gene: TRBV5-1; CDR3 protein: CASSLEPNTYEQYF; CDR3 DNA: TGCGCCAGCAGCTTGGAACCGAATACCTACGAGCAGTACTTC
J gene: TRBJ2-2; clone size: many; D gene: TRBD2; V gene: TRBV29-1; CDR3 protein: CSVELPTSGRTGELFF; CDR3 DNA: TGCAGCGTTGAATTACCGACTAGCGGGCGGACCGGGGAGCTGTTTTTT
J gene: TRBJ1-4; clone size: NA; D gene: NA; V gene: TRBV30; CDR3 protein: CAWSVLGTTNEKLFF; CDR3 DNA: TGTGCCTGGAGTGTACTCGGGACAACTAATGAAAAACTGTTTTTT
J gene: TRBJ2-5; clone size: many; D gene: NA; V gene: TRBV27; CDR3 protein: CASRPTGLQETQYF; CDR3 DNA: TGTGCCAGCAGGCCCACAGGGTTACAAGAGACCCAGTACTTC
J gene: TRBJ2-5; clone size: NA; D gene: TRBD1; V gene: TRBV30; CDR3 protein: CAWSEIPGQFSETQYF; CDR3 DNA: TGTGCCTGGAGTGAAATACCGGGACAGTTTTCGGAGACCCAGTACTTC
J gene: TRBJ2-1; clone size: NA; D gene: NA; V gene: TRBV7-8; CDR3 protein: CASRYAAESSYNEQFF; CDR3 DNA: TGTGCCAGCAGGTACGCGGCTGAGAGCTCCTACAATGAGCAGTTCTTC
J gene: TRBJ2-5; clone size: many; D gene: TRBD2; V gene: TRBV12-3/TRBV12-4; CDR3 protein: CASSPSGSRETQYF; CDR3 DNA: TGTGCCAGCAGTCCGAGCGGGAGTCGAGAGACCCAGTACTTC
J gene: TRBJ2-5; clone size: many; D gene: NA; V gene: TRBV12-3/TRBV12-4; CDR3 protein: CASSLRREETQYF; CDR3 DNA: TGTGCCAGCAGTTTAAGGAGGGAAGAGACCCAGTACTTC
J gene: TRBJ2-2; clone size: NA; D gene: NA; V gene: TRBV29-1; CDR3 protein: CSVEWLAGANTGELFF; CDR3 DNA: TGCAGCGTTGAGTGGCTGGCAGGCGCGAACACCGGGGAGCTGTTTTTT
J gene: TRBJ2-7; clone size: NA; D gene: NA; V gene: TRBV5-6; CDR3 protein: CASSEGRRVYEQYF; CDR3 DNA: TGTGCCAGCAGCGAAGGACGGAGGGTCTACGAGCAGTACTTC
J gene: TRBJ1-2; clone size: NA; D gene: NA; V gene: TRBV5-6; CDR3 protein: CASSSLPASDGYTF; CDR3 DNA: TGTGCCAGCAGCTCCCTCCCGGCGTCCGATGGCTACACCTTC
J gene: TRBJ1-5; clone size: NA; D gene: NA; V gene: TRBV12-3/TRBV12-4; CDR3 protein: CASSFLWGGDQPQHF; CDR3 DNA: TGTGCCAGCAGTTTTTTATGGGGGGGCGATCAGCCCCAGCATTTT
J gene: TRBJ2-5; clone size: NA; D gene: NA; V gene: TRBV6-5; CDR3 protein: CASSSQLYQETQYF; CDR3 DNA: TGTGCCAGCAGTTCCCAGCTCTACCAAGAGACCCAGTACTTC
J gene: TRBJ2-7; clone size: few; D gene: NA; V gene: TRBV6-5; CDR3 protein: CASSYVEGYEQYF; CDR3 DNA: TGTGCCAGCAGTTACGTCGAGGGCTACGAGCAGTACTTC
J gene: TRBJ2-7; clone size: NA; D gene: TRBD2; V gene: TRBV4-2; CDR3 protein: CASSQTGTSGSYEQYF; CDR3 DNA: TGTGCCAGCAGCCAAACCGGGACTAGCGGATCCTACGAGCAGTACTTC
J gene: TRBJ2-7; clone size: many; D gene: NA; V gene: TRBV7-2; CDR3 protein: CASSLAFVSYEQYF; CDR3 DNA: TGTGCCAGCAGCTTAGCCTTCGTCTCCTACGAGCAGTACTTC
J gene: TRBJ1-6; clone size: few; D gene: NA; V gene: TRBV12-3/TRBV12-4; CDR3 protein: CASSLEANSPLHF; CDR3 DNA: TGTGCCAGCAGTTTAGAGGCAAATTCACCCCTCCACTTT
J gene: TRBJ2-7; clone size: few; D gene: NA; V gene: TRBV28; CDR3 protein: CASSLSGVYEQYF; CDR3 DNA: TGTGCCAGCAGTTTGTCTGGAGTGTACGAGCAGTACTTC
J gene: TRBJ2-5; clone size: many; D gene: NA; V gene: TRBV29-1; CDR3 protein: CSVLTGGGPQETQYF; CDR3 DNA: TGCAGCGTCCTGACAGGCGGAGGGCCCCAAGAGACCCAGTACTTC
J gene: TRBJ2-4; clone size: NA; D gene: NA; V gene: TRBV19; CDR3 protein: CASSILDREEDIQYF; CDR3 DNA: TGTGCCAGTAGTATCCTAGACAGGGAGGAAGACATTCAGTACTTC